The 18 T cell receptor beta chains listed next were all sequenced from one sample in a study of shared clonotypes between healthy human individuals (dated by TCRdb to the early 2020s). To prepare the library, the immunoSEQ multiplex PCR assay was applied. This is the immuneACCESS table as TCRdb keeps it, with only in-frame sequences that have V and J called. A part of the clones is gone; compared with another copy, unresolved V genes explain less than half, and the rest is unexplained. The sample contains some 680,000 clones, roughly 73% of them found a single time. Clones ranked in the top ten supply about 1.8% of the sample. What was sequenced was memory CD4+ T cells sorted from blood. The cell subset or site label of this sample denotes: CD45RA-negative fraction. These receptors were taken from a woman aged 25 to 39 in good health.

The chain recombines TRBV19 with TRBJ1-2; tentatively, D is TRBD1 (5 bases). Looked up from germline, CDR1 is LNHDA and CDR2 is SQIVND (reference sequence). The CDR3 has 12 amino acids. V shed 5 bases and J shed 5 bases, with 9 bases lying between them. Written as DNA, the CDR3 is TGTGCCAGTAGTCGGGCAGGGTATGGCTACACCTTC. Residues: CASSRAGYGYTF.

The genes are TRBV7-9 and TRBJ2-1; no firm D call. The CDR3 runs 15 residues. Trimming stripped 5 bases from V and 0 bases from J, with 11 bases between. Germline V gene sequence: CDR1 SEHNR, CDR2 FQNEAQ (reference sequence). CDR3 sequence (DNA): TGTGCCAGCAGCCCGCTCCACCTCTCCTACAATGAGCAGTTCTTC. This gives the protein CASSPLHLSYNEQFF.

This chain uses TRBV29-1 with TRBJ2-7; D is perhaps TRBD1 (6 bases). The germline V gene has CDR1 SQVTM and CDR2 ANQGSEA. The CDR3 covers 12 residues. V lost 4 bases to trimming and J lost 3 bases, with 10 bases between them. This CDR3 reads CSVVGHNYEQYF. CDR3 DNA: TGCAGCGTTGTGGGACACAACTACGAGCAGTACTTC.

On this clone itself: Other DNA sequences of this sample code for an identical CDR3. The genes are TRBV10-3 and TRBJ2-7, with D possibly TRBD1 on 5 matching bases. Between the trimmed V and J ends, which lost 3 bases and 3 bases, there was a span of 9 bases. Germline V gene lookup returns CDR1 ENHRY and CDR2 SYGVKD. The CDR3 covers 13 residues. This CDR3 is CAISERQGYEQYF. The CDR3 DNA reads as TGTGCCATCAGTGAACGGCAGGGCTACGAGCAGTACTTC.

This clone appeared a few times. The V gene is TRBV4-1, the J gene TRBJ2-2; TRBD2 aligns across 11 bases. Looked up from germline, CDR1 is MGHRA and CDR2 is YSYEKL. The CDR3 consists of 19 residues. V gave up 4 bases and J gave up 0 bases; unmatched junction bases: 10. The CDR3 loop is CASSLSRTSGLSNTGELFF. The DNA for the CDR3 is TGCGCCAGCAGCCTGTCCAGGACTAGCGGGCTATCGAACACCGGGGAGCTGTTTTTT.

This clone appeared a few times. The chain combines TRBV7-9 with TRBJ2-7; D gene unclear. Germline assignment: CDR1 SEHNR and CDR2 FQNEAQ (reference sequence). The V gene lost 1 base and the J gene lost 4 bases, with 8 bases spanning the gap. There are 13 residues in the CDR3. CDR3 nucleotides: TGTGCCAGCAGCTTAGTGCTAGTGTACGAGCAGTACTTC. Translation: CASSLVLVYEQYF.

The chain carries TRBV27 and TRBJ1-4; unclear D gene. Trimming cost V 3 bases and J 0 bases, with 5 bases left between them. Germline-derived CDR1 and CDR2 are MNHEY and SMNVEV (reference sequence). This CDR3 spans 14 amino acids. CDR3 protein: CASSFLPTNEKLFF. The CDR3 DNA sequence: TGTGCCAGCAGTTTTCTCCCAACTAATGAAAAACTGTTTTTT.

The chain has TRBV4-1 and TRBJ2-1; either TRBD1 or TRBD2 may supply D (5 bases each). V was cut by 1 base and J by 8 bases, with 9 bases left in between. This CDR3 is 13 amino acids long. Germline assignment: CDR1 MGHRA and CDR2 YSYEKL. CDR3 DNA sequence: TGCGCCAGCAGCCAAGGGGACCTTCATGAGCAGTTCTTC. Translating gives CASSQGDLHEQFF.

Only a few counts were recorded for this clone. The chain carries TRBV20-1 and TRBJ2-1; possibly TRBD1 for D (6 bases). The germline CDR1 and CDR2 sequences are DFQATT and SNEGSKA (reference sequence). V dropped 6 bases and J dropped 9 bases, with 12 bases sitting between them. The CDR3 sequence is 11 residues long. CDR3 bases: TGCAGTGCCCTGGGGGACACTGAGCAGTTCTTC. Its protein product is CSALGDTEQFF.

The gene calls are TRBV2 and TRBJ2-7; a weak D match, TRBD1 (6 bases). Trimming shortened V by 8 bases and J by 1 base, and 15 bases separated the two germline ends. The germline CDR1 and CDR2 sequences are SNHLY and FYNNEI. The CDR3 spans 14 residues. The CDR3 loop reads CASRRGQRSYEQYF. The DNA of the CDR3 is TGTGCCAGCCGACGAGGACAGCGTTCCTACGAGCAGTACTTC.

This clone was observed a single time. The chain uses TRBV27 and TRBJ1-1, with D unclear. V was trimmed by 3 bases and J by 1 base, leaving 9 bases between them. Germline-derived CDR1 and CDR2 are MNHEY and SMNVEV (reference sequence). The CDR3 has 14 residues. The CDR3 coding sequence is TGTGCCAGCAGTTTTCTCTCCACGAACACTGAAGCTTTCTTT. It codes for CASSFLSTNTEAFF.

The rearrangement links TRBV7-2 to TRBJ1-1; 7 positions match TRBD1. CDR3 length: 13 residues. Germline loops: CDR1 SGHTA, CDR2 FQGNSA. J was trimmed by 10 bases and V by 5 bases; bases with no gene match: 10. CDR3 sequence (DNA): TGTGCCAGCAGCCCCCGACAGGGCTTAGGAGCTTTCTTT. It encodes CASSPRQGLGAFF.

By sample share, this clone is medium-sized. The chain recombines TRBV11-2 with TRBJ1-5, with TRBD1 matching 10 bases. J was trimmed by 6 bases and V by 5 bases; bases with no gene match: 4. Germline CDR1 is SGHAT and CDR2 is FQNNGV. The CDR3 totals 14 residues. The CDR3 DNA sequence: TGTGCCAGCAGCCGGACAGGGGGAGGTCAGCCCCAGCATTTT. Translating gives CASSRTGGGQPQHF. Variable domain in full (rest from reference TRBV11-2 and TRBJ1-5): EAGVAQSPRYKIIEKRQSVAFWCNPISGHATLYWYQQILGQGPKLLIQFQNNGVVDDSQLPKDRFSAERLKGVDSTLKIQPAKLEDSAVYLCASSRTGGGQPQHFGDGTRLSIL.

This clone was counted only a few times. The chain links TRBV19 to TRBJ1-2; 7 bases agree with TRBD1. Germline CDR1 LNHDA, CDR2 SQIVND (reference sequence). The CDR3 extends over 15 amino acids. Trimming took 6 bases from V and 4 from J; bases not matched to a gene: 11. Here the CDR3 reads CASSETGTDPYGYTF. DNA for the CDR3: TGTGCCAGTAGCGAGACCGGGACAGACCCCTATGGCTACACCTTC.

This clone has a count of ten or more. The sample has other DNA sequences that encode this CDR3 too. The chain combines TRBV2 with TRBJ1-5; 11 positions agree with TRBD1. The J segment lost 5 bases and the V segment lost 5 bases, leaving 2 bases of the junction unmatched. From germline, CDR1 is SNHLY and CDR2 FYNNEI. This CDR3 has 14 residues. CDR3 in amino acids: CASSRTGGYQPQHF. The CDR3 nucleotides are TGTGCCAGCAGTAGGACAGGGGGCTATCAGCCCCAGCATTTT.

This chain links TRBV5-1 with TRBJ1-4; TRBD1 matches at 11 bases. The ends lost 3 bases at V and 10 bases at J; junction bases unmatched: 8. CDR1 is SGHRS, CDR2 YFSETQ, per germline. The CDR3 extends over 15 amino acids. The CDR3 loop is CASSYPGQGETKLFF. The DNA for the CDR3 is TGCGCCAGCAGCTACCCGGGACAGGGGGAAACAAAACTGTTTTTT. Full variable domain (rest looked up from reference TRBV5-1 and TRBJ1-4): KAGVTQTPRYLIKTRGQQVTLSCSPISGHRSVSWYQQTPGQGLQFLFEYFSETQRNKGNFPGRFSGRQFSNSRSEMNVSTLELGDSALYLCASSYPGQGETKLFFGSGTQLSVL.

The V and J genes are TRBV10-3 and TRBJ2-2; perhaps TRBD1 as D (7 bases). CDR1 and CDR2 (germline): ENHRY, SYGVKD. Trimming pared 5 bases from V and 4 bases from J, leaving 20 bases between. CDR3 length equals 17 residues. CDR3 residues: CAISSRQGGTGTGELFF. For the CDR3, the DNA is TGTGCCATCAGTAGCAGACAGGGAGGAACGGGCACCGGGGAGCTGTTTTTT.

The chain employs TRBV19 and TRBJ1-1, with 7 bases matching TRBD1. The CDR3 extends over 15 amino acids. Trimming at V came to 4 bases and at J to 3 bases, leaving 8 bases not matched to a gene. CDR1 and CDR2 from the germline V gene are LNHDA and SQIVND (reference sequence). The CDR3 here is CASSTGQAPYTEAFF. For the CDR3, the DNA is TGTGCCAGTAGTACCGGACAGGCCCCCTACACTGAAGCTTTCTTT.